This TCR beta chain derives from a study of blood T cell repertoires in COVID-19. About the research overall: Collection of acute and convalescent COVID-19 samples took place in the United States, Italy and Spain.

Profiling relied on immunoSEQ multiplex PCR, and the TCRdb table lists in-frame clones only, not all of them. The sample lists about 130,000 clones; roughly 91% were seen once. The V gene end was trimmed by 0 bases and the J gene end by 7 bases; junction bases not matched to a gene: 3. Germline V lookup: CDR1 SGHVS, CDR2 FNYEAQ. The CDR3 is 15 residues long. What was sequenced was peripheral blood. The chain is built from TRBV7-6 and TRBJ1-6, with TRBD1 matching 7 bases. This TCR derives from a man in his 60s with COVID-19, enrolled during active disease. The CDR3 nucleotides read TGTGCCAGCAGCTTAGCACAGGGGTGGAATTCACCCCTCCACTTT. Its protein is CASSLAQGWNSPLHF.